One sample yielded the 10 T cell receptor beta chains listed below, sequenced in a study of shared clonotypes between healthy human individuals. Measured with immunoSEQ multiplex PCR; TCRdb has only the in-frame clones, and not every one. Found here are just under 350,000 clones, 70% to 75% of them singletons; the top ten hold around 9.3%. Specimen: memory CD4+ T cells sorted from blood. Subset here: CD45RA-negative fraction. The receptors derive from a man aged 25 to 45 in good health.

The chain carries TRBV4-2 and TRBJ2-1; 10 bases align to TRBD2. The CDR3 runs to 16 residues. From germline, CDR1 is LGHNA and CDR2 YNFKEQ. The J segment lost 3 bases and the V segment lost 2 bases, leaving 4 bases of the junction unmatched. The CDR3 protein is CASSQSSGSLYNEQFF. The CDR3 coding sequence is TGTGCCAGCAGCCAATCTAGCGGGAGTCTCTACAATGAGCAGTTCTTC.

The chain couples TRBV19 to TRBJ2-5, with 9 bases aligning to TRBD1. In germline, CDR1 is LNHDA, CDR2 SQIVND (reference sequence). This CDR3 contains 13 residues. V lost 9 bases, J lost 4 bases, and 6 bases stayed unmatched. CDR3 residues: CASGTGSVETQYF. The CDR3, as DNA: TGTGCCAGCGGGACAGGGTCGGTAGAGACCCAGTACTTC.

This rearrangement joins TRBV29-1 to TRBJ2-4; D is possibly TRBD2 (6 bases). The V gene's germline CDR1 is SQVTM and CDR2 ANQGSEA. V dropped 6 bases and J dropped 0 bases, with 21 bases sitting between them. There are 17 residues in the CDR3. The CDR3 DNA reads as TGCAGCGTCAGTCTACCTATAGCGGTTCTAGCCAAAAACATTCAGTACTTC. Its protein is CSVSLPIAVLAKNIQYF.

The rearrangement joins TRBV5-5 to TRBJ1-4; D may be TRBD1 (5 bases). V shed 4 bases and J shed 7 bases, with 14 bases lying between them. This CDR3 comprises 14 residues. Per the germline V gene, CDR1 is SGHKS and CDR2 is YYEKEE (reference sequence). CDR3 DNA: TGTGCCAGCAGCCCCCGAGTCGGGGGTGAAAAACTGTTTTTT. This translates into CASSPRVGGEKLFF. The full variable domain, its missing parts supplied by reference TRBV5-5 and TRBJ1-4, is DAGVTQSPTHLIKTRGQQVTLRCSPISGHKSVSWYQQVLGQGPQFIFQYYEKEERGRGNFPDRFSARQFPNYSSELNVNALLLGDSALYLCASSPRVGGEKLFFGSGTQLSVL.

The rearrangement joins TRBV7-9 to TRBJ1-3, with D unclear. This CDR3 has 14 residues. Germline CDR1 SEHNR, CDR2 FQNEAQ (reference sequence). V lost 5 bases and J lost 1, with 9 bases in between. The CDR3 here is CASSPFSSGNTIYF. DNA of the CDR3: TGTGCCAGCAGCCCCTTTAGTTCTGGAAACACCATATATTTT.

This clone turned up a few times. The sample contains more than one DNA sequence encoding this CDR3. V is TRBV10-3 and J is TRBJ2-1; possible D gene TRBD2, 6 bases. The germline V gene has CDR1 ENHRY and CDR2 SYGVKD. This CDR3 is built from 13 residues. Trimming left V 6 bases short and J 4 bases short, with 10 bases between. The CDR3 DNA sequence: TGTGCCATCAGCGAGGGAGGTTACAATGAGCAGTTCTTC. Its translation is CAISEGGYNEQFF.

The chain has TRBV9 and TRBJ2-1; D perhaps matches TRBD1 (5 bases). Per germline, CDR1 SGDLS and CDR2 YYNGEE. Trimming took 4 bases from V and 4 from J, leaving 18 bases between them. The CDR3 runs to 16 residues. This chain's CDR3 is CASSITTGAQYNEQFF. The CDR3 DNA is TGTGCCAGCAGCATCACCACAGGAGCTCAATACAATGAGCAGTTCTTC.

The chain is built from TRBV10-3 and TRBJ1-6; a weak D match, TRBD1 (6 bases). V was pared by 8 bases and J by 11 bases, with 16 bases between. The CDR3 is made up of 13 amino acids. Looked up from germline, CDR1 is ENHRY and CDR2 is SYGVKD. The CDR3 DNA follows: TGTGCCATCTCAAATGGGGGGCGTACACCCCTCCACTTT. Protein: CAISNGGRTPLHF.

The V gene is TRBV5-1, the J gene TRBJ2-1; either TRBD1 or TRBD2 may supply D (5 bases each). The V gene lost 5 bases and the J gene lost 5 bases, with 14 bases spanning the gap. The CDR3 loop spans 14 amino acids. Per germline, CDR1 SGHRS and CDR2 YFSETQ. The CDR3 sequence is CASSWGSNNNEQFF. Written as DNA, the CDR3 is TGCGCCAGCAGTTGGGGGAGTAACAACAATGAGCAGTTCTTC.

The CDR3 loop is CASSPKRTVGYGYTF. CDR3 DNA sequence: TGTGCCAGCAGTCCCAAAAGGACAGTCGGGTATGGCTACACCTTC. This chain uses TRBV2 with TRBJ1-2; TRBD1 is a possible D gene (6 bases). The CDR3 totals 15 residues. The V and J ends lost 5 bases and 5 bases respectively, with 18 bases between them. Germline CDR1 reads SNHLY; CDR2 reads FYNNEI. Using reference TRBV2 and TRBJ1-2 for the parts outside the CDR3, the full variable domain is EPEVTQTPSHQVTQMGQEVILRCVPISNHLYFYWYRQILGQKVEFLVSFYNNEISEKSEIFDDQFSVERPDGSNFTLKIRSTKLEDSAMYFCASSPKRTVGYGYTFGSGTRLTVV.